The 2 T cell receptor beta chains below all came from one sample that was sequenced in a study of T-cell memory formation after mild COVID-19. MiXCR was run by TCRdb on the 5' RACE reads, yielding one entry per CDR3 protein. Of 200,000 to 250,000 distinct CDR3 sequences in the sample, 7.5% to 10% were seen once. Material: PBMCs or a T cell subset sorted from them (not recorded which). The receptors shown here come from a man between 18 and 29 years old who had mild COVID-19 (a few samples of this study predate the infection). Cell type and time point are not known.

The chain recombines TRBV20-1 with TRBJ2-5; no reliable D call. The CDR3 runs 14 residues. Germline V lookup: CDR1 DFQATT, CDR2 SNEGSKA (reference sequence). Trimming shortened V by 2 bases and J by 1 base, and 11 bases separated the two germline ends. CDR3 nucleotide sequence: TGCAGTGCTAGATTTGGACCGTTCCAAGAGACCCAGTACTTC. Translation gives CSARFGPFQETQYF.

CDR3 DNA: TGTGCCAGCAGCCCGGGGACAGGGTATGAGACCCAGTACTTC. It specifies CASSPGTGYETQYF. V usage is TRBV9 and J usage is TRBJ2-5; 9 nucleotides line up with TRBD1. After removal of 4 bases from V and 5 bases from J, the junction contained 6 bases not matched to a gene. The CDR3 loop spans 14 amino acids. CDR1 is SGDLS and CDR2 is YYNGEE in the germline V gene.